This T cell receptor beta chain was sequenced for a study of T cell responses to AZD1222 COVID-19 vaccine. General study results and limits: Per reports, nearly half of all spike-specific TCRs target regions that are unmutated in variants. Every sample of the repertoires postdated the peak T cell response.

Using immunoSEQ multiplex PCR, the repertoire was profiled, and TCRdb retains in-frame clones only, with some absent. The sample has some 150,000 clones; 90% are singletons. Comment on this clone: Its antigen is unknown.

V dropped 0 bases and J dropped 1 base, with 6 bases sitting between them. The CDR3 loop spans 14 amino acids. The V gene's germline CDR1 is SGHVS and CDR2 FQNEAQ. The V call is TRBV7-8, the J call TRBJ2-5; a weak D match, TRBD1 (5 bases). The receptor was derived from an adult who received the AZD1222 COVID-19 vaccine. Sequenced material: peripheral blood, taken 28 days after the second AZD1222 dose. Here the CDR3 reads CASSLAGAQETQYF. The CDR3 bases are TGTGCCAGCAGCTTAGCAGGGGCCCAAGAGACCCAGTACTTC.